This T cell receptor (beta chain) was sequenced in a study of T cell repertoires in cytomegalovirus infection. MiXCR, applied by TCRdb to the reads, yields one record per CDR3 protein. The sample lists 200,000 to 300,000 distinct CDR3 sequences, 6% to 8% occurring once. The CDR3 is 15 residues long. Trimming cost V 7 bases and J 3 bases, with 16 bases left between them. Per the germline V gene, CDR1 is SNHLY and CDR2 is FYNNEI. Study-wide results and limits: Clonotypes of TCR beta that were HLA-C-restricted and CMV-specific dominated the ex vivo response.

In its sample, this clonotype was seen a few times. What it binds is not known. Sequencing was done on a sample of PBMCs. This sequence originates from a human donor in good health (CMV status not recorded). Some clones in this sample may be carry-over from other donors' samples. The chain joins TRBV2 to TRBJ1-5; D is unclear. The CDR3 reads CASTTDRDPNQPQHF. CDR3 bases: TGTGCCAGCACCACAGACCGGGATCCCAATCAGCCCCAGCATTTT. Filled out from reference TRBV2 and TRBJ1-5, the complete variable domain reads EPEVTQTPSHQVTQMGQEVILRCVPISNHLYFYWYRQILGQKVEFLVSFYNNEISEKSEIFDDQFSVERPDGSNFTLKIRSTKLEDSAMYFCASTTDRDPNQPQHFGDGTRLSIL.